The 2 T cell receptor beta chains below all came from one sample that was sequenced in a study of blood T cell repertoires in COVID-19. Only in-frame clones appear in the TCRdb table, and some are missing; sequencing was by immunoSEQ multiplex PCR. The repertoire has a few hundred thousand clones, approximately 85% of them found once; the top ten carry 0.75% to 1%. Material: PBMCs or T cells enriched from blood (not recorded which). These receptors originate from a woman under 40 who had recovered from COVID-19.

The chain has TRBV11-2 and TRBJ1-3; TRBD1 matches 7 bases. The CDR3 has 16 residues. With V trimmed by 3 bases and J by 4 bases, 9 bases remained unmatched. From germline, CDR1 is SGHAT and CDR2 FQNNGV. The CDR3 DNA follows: TGTGCCAGCAGCTTTACCGGGACAGATGGAGGAAACACCATATATTTT. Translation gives CASSFTGTDGGNTIYF. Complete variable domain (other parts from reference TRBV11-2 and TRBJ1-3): EAGVAQSPRYKIIEKRQSVAFWCNPISGHATLYWYQQILGQGPKLLIQFQNNGVVDDSQLPKDRFSAERLKGVDSTLKIQPAKLEDSAVYLCASSFTGTDGGNTIYFGEGSWLTVV.

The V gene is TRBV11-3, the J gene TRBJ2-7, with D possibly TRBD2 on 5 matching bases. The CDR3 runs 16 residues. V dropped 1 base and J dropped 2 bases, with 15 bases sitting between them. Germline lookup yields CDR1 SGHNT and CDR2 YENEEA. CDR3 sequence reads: CASSLGSGDYPYEQYF. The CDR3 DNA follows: TGTGCCAGCAGCTTAGGGTCTGGAGACTATCCCTACGAGCAGTACTTC.